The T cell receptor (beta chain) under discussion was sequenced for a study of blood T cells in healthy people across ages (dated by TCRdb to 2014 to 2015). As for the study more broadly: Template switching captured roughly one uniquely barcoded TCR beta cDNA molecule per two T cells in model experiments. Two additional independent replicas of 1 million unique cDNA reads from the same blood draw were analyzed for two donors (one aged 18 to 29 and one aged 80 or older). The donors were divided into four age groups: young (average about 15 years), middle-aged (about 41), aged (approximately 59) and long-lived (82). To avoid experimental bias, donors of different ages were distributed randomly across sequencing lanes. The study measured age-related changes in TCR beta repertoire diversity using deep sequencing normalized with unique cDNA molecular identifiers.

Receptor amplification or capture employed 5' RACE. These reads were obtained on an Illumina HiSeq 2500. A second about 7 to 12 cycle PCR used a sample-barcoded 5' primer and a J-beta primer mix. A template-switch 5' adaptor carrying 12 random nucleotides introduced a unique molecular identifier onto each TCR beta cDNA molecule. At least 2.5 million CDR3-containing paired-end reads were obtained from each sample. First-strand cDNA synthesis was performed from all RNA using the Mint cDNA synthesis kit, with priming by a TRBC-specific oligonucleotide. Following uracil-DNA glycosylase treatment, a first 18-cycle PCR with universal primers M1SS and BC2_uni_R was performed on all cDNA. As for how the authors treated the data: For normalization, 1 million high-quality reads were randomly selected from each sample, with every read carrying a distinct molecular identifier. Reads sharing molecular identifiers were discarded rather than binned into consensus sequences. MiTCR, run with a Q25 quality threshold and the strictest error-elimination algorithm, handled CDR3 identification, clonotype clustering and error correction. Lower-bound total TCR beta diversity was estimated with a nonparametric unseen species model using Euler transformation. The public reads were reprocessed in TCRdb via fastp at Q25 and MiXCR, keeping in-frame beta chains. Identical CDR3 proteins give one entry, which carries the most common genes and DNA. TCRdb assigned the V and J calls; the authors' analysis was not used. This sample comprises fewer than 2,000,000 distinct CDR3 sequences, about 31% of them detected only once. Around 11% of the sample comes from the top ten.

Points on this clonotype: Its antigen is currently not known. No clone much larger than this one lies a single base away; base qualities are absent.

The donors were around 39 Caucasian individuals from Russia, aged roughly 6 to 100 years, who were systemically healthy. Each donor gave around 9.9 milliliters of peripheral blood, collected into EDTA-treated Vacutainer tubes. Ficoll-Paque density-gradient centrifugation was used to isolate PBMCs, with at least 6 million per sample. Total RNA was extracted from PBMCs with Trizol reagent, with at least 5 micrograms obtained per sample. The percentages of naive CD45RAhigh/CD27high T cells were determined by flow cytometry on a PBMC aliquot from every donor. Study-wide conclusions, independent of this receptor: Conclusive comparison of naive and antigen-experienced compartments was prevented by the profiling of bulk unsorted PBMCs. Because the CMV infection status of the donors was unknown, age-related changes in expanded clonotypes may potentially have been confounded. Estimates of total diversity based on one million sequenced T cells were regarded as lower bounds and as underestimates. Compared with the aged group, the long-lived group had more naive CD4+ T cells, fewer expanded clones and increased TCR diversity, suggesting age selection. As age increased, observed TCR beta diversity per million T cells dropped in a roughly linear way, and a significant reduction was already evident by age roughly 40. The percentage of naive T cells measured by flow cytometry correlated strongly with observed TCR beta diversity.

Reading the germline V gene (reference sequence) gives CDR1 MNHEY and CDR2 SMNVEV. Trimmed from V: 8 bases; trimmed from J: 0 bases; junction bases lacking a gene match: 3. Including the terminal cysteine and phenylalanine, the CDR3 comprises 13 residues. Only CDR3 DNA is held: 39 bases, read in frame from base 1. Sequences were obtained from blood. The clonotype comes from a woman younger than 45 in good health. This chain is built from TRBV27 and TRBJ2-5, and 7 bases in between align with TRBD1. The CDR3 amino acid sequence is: CASQQGNQETQYF. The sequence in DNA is TGTGCCAGCCAACAGGGGAACCAAGAGACCCAGTACTTC.